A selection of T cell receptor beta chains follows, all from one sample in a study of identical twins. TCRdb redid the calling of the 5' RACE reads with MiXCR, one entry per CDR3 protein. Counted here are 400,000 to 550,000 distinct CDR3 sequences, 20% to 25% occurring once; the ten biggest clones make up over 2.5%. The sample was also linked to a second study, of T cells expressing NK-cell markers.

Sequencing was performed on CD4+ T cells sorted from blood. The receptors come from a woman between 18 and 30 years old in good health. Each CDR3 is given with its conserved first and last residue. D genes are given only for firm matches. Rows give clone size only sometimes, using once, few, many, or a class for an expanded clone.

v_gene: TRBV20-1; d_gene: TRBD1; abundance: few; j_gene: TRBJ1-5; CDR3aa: CSATGTANQPQHF; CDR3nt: TGCAGTGCTACCGGGACAGCAAATCAGCCCCAGCATTTT
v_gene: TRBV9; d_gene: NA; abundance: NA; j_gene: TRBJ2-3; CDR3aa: CASSDRDYTDTQYF; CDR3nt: TGTGCCAGCAGCGACAGAGACTACACAGATACGCAGTATTTT
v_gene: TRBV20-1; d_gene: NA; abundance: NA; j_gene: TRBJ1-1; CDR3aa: CSAILPGLTEAFF; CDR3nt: TGCAGTGCTATTCTTCCCGGGTTGACTGAAGCTTTCTTT
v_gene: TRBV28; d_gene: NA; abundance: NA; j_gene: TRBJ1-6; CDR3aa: CASSSSGRSMVLDGNSPLHF; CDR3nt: TGTGCCAGCAGCTCCTCGGGGCGTAGCATGGTGCTTGATGGAAATTCACCCCTCCACTTT
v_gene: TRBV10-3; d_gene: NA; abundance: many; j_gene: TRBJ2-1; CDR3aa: CAISSPGRPTQFF; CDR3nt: TGTGCCATCTCCTCCCCGGGGAGGCCCACACAGTTCTTC
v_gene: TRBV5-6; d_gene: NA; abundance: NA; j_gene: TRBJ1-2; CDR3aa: CASSPFPASSGYTF; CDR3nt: TGTGCCAGCAGCCCGTTTCCGGCTTCTAGTGGCTACACCTTC
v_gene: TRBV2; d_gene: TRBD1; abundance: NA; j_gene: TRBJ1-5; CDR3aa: CASRSTGGSQPQHF; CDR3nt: TGTGCCAGCAGGAGTACAGGGGGTAGTCAGCCCCAGCATTTT
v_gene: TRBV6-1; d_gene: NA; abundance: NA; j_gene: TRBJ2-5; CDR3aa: CASSPARGRETQYF; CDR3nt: TGTGCCAGCAGTCCCGCCCGGGGCCGAGAGACCCAGTACTTC
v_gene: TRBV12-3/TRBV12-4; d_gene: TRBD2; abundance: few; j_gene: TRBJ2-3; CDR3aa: CASSPGGGGASDTQYF; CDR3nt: TGTGCCAGCAGTCCGGGCGGCGGGGGGGCCTCAGATACGCAGTATTTT
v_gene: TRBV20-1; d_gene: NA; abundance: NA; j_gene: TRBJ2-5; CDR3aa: CSARRPAGETQYF; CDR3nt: TGCAGTGCTAGAAGACCAGCAGGGGAGACCCAGTACTTC
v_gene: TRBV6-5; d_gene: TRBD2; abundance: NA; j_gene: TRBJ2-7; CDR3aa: CASSYGGRDEQYF; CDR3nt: TGTGCCAGCAGTTACGGCGGGAGGGACGAGCAGTACTTC
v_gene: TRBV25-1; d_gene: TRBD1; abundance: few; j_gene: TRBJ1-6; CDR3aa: CASSDPTGGMSPLHF; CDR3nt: TGTGCCAGCAGTGACCCGACAGGGGGAATGTCACCCCTCCACTTT
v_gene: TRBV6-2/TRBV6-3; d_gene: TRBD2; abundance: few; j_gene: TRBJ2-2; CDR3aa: CASSYGVAGLGELFF; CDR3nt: TGTGCCAGCAGTTACGGGGTAGCGGGCCTCGGGGAGCTGTTTTTT
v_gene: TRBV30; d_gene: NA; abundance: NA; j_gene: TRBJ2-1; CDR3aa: CAWSADSYNEQFF; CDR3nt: TGTGCCTGGAGTGCCGACAGCTACAATGAGCAGTTCTTC
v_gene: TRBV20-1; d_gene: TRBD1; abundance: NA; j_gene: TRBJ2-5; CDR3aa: CSPYRGKETQYF; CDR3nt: TGCAGTCCTTACAGGGGTAAAGAGACCCAGTACTTC
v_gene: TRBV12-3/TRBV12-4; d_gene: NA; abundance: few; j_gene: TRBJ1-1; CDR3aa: CASSPRTEAFF; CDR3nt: TGTGCCAGCAGTCCGCGGACAGAAGCTTTCTTT
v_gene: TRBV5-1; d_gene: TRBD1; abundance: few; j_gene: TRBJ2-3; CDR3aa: CASSLRQGFADTQYF; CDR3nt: TGCGCCAGCAGCTTGCGACAGGGGTTTGCAGATACGCAGTATTTT
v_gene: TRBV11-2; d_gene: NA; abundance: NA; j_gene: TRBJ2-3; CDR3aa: CASSWGRVTDTQYF; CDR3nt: TGTGCCAGCAGCTGGGGACGAGTCACAGATACGCAGTATTTT
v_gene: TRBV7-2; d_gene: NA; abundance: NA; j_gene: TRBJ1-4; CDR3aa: CASSREIHNEKLFF; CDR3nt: TGTGCCAGCAGCCGTGAGATCCATAATGAAAAACTGTTTTTT
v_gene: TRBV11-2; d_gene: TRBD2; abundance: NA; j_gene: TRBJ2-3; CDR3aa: CASSFSYGGSGGGSTDTQYF; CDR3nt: TGTGCCAGCAGCTTTTCTTATGGTGGTAGCGGGGGTGGAAGCACAGATACGCAGTATTTT
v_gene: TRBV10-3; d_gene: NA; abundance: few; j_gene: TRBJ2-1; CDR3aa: CAISEGSSYNEQFF; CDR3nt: TGTGCCATCAGTGAAGGGAGTTCCTACAATGAGCAGTTCTTC
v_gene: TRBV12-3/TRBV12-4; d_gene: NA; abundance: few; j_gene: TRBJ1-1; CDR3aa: CASSLGALGSEAFF; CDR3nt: TGTGCCAGCAGTTTAGGGGCCCTCGGGTCTGAAGCTTTCTTT
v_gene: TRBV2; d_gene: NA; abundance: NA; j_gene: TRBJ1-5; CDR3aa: CASLKGTGNQPQHF; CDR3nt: TGTGCCAGCCTAAAGGGTACTGGCAATCAGCCCCAGCATTTT
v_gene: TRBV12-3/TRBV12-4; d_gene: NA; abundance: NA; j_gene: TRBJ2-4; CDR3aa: CASTTLGYIQYF; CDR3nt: TGTGCCAGCACTACTCTAGGTTACATTCAGTACTTC
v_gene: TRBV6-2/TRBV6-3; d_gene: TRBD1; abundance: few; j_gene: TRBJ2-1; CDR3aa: CASGHPGQVPYEQFF; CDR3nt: TGTGCCAGCGGCCATCCGGGACAGGTTCCTTATGAGCAGTTCTTC
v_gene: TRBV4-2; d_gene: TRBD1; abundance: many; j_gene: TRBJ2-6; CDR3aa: CASSSRGPSSGANVLTF; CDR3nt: TGTGCCAGCAGTTCAAGGGGGCCAAGCTCTGGGGCCAACGTCCTGACTTTC
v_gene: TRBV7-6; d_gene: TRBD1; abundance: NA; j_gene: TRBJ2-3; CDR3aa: CASSSRTGIGTDTQYF; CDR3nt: TGTGCCAGCAGCTCCCGGACAGGGATCGGCACAGATACGCAGTATTTT
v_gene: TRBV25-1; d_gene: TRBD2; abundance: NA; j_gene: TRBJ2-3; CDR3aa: CASSDSGRDTQYF; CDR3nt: TGTGCCAGCAGTGATAGCGGGAGAGATACGCAGTATTTT
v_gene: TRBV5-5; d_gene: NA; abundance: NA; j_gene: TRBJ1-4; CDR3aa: CASSHGANEKLFF; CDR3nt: TGTGCCAGCAGCCATGGGGCTAATGAAAAACTGTTTTTT
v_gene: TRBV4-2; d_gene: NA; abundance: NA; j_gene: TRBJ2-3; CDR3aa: CASSQDSPGGLSDTQYF; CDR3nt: TGTGCCAGCAGCCAAGATAGTCCGGGGGGCCTCTCGGATACGCAGTATTTT
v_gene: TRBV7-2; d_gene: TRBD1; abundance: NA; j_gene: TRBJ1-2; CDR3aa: CASSLARQGPRGYTF; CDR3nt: TGTGCCAGCAGCTTAGCGCGACAGGGCCCACGAGGCTACACCTTC
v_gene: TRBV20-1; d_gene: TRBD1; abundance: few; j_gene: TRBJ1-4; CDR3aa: CSAGGQGVNEKLFF; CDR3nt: TGCAGTGCTGGAGGACAGGGGGTTAATGAAAAACTGTTTTTT
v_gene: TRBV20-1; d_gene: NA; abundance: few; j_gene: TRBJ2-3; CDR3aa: CSASGNVGDTQYF; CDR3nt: TGCAGTGCTAGCGGGAATGTCGGAGATACGCAGTATTTT
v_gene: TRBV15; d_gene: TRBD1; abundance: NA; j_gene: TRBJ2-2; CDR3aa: CASSPGLRGRIGELFF; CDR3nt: TGTGCCAGCAGCCCCGGGCTCAGGGGGCGGATCGGGGAGCTGTTTTTT
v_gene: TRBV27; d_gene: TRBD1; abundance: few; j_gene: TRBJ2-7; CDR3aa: CASIPWTGSDEQYF; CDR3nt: TGTGCCAGCATCCCCTGGACAGGCTCGGACGAGCAGTACTTC
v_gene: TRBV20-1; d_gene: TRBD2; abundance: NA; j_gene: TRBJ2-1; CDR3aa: CSANARVRASGIYNEQFF; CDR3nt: TGCAGTGCCAACGCTCGGGTTCGGGCTAGCGGGATCTACAATGAGCAGTTCTTC
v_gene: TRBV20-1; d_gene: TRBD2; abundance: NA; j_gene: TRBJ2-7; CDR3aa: CSATPTSGGTYEQYF; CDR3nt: TGCAGTGCCACTCCTACTAGCGGGGGTACCTACGAGCAGTACTTC
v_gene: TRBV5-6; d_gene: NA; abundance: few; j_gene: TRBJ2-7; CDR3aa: CASSRASEQYF; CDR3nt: TGTGCCAGCAGTCGCGCCTCGGAGCAGTACTTC
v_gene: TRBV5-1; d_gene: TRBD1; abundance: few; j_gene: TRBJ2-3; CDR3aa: CASSLGQVGDTQYF; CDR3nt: TGCGCCAGCAGCTTAGGACAGGTGGGAGATACGCAGTATTTT
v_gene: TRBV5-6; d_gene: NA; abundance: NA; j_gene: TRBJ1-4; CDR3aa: CASSFTRQDEKLFF; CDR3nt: TGTGCCAGCAGCTTTACGAGACAGGATGAAAAACTGTTTTTT
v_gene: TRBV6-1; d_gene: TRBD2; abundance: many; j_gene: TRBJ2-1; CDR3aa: CASSRTSGGYNEQFF; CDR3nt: TGTGCCAGCAGCAGGACTAGCGGAGGTTACAATGAGCAGTTCTTC
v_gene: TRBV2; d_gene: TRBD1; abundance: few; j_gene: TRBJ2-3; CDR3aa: CASNSQGVSGTDTQYF; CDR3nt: TGTGCCAGCAATTCGCAGGGGGTTTCTGGTACAGATACGCAGTATTTT
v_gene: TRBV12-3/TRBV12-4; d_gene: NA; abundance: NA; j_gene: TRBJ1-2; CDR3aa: CASSFFVRVGYTF; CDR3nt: TGTGCCAGCAGTTTCTTCGTAAGAGTAGGCTACACCTTC
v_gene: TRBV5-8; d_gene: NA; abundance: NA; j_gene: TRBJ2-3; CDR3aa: CASSLSAFTTDTQYF; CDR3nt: TGTGCCAGCAGCTTATCGGCGTTCACCACAGATACGCAGTATTTT
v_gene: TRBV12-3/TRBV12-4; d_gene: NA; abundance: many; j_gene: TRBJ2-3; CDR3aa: CASMLTSTDTQYF; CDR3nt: TGTGCCAGCATGTTGACCAGTACAGATACGCAGTATTTT
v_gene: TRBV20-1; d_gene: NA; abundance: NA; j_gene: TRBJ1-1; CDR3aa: CSASAGALNTEAFF; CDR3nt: TGCAGTGCTTCGGCCGGGGCCCTGAACACTGAAGCTTTCTTT
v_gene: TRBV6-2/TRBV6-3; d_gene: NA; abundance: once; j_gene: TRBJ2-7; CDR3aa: CASSSAGGPPYEQYF; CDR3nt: TGTGCCAGCAGTTCGGCCGGGGGGCCCCCCTACGAGCAGTACTTC
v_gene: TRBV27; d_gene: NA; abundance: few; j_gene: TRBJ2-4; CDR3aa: CASSLLIAKNIQYF; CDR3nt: TGTGCCAGCAGTTTATTAATAGCCAAAAACATTCAGTACTTC
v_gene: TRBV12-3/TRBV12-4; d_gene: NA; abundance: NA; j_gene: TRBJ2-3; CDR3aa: CASTKGNPGDTQYF; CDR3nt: TGTGCCAGCACCAAGGGGAACCCAGGGGATACGCAGTATTTT